Listed below are T cell receptor beta chains from one sample, sequenced in a study of cytomegalovirus exposure and HLA in healthy donors. Produced via immunoSEQ multiplex PCR; TCRdb's table is partial and in-frame only. The listing records 150,000 to 250,000 clones. Sequencing input: PBMCs. Every receptor here comes from a boy aged 5-17 years in good health and CMV-seronegative. Both conserved end residues are trimmed from each CDR3. Fields, in order: J gene, V gene, CDR3 protein.

J gene: TRBJ1-1; V gene: TRBV15; CDR3 protein: ATSRDLGAWNTEAF
J gene: TRBJ2-1; V gene: TRBV7-9; CDR3 protein: ASSLRRSGDNEQF
J gene: TRBJ1-2; V gene: TRBV6-5; CDR3 protein: ASSYGDRFNYGYT
J gene: TRBJ2-2; V gene: TRBV4-3; CDR3 protein: ASSQLVTNTGELF
J gene: TRBJ1-1; V gene: TRBV12-5; CDR3 protein: ASVPRDKEAF
J gene: TRBJ2-4; V gene: TRBV10-3; CDR3 protein: ARFGLQDKNIQY
J gene: TRBJ2-6; V gene: TRBV7-9; CDR3 protein: ASSFGRDSGANVLT
J gene: TRBJ2-1; V gene: TRBV19; CDR3 protein: ASSSSQTIDNEQF
J gene: TRBJ2-1; V gene: TRBV6-4; CDR3 protein: ASSALAGYNEQF
J gene: TRBJ2-1; V gene: TRBV4-2; CDR3 protein: ASSPGNEQF
J gene: TRBJ2-5; V gene: TRBV7-8; CDR3 protein: ASSLPSTGGYQETQY
J gene: TRBJ2-1; V gene: TRBV10-3; CDR3 protein: AISTRDHGDSEQF
J gene: TRBJ1-2; V gene: TRBV9; CDR3 protein: ASSADYGYT
J gene: TRBJ2-1; V gene: TRBV2; CDR3 protein: ASRGLDEQF
J gene: TRBJ1-1; V gene: TRBV7-6; CDR3 protein: ASSTLTGTEAF
J gene: TRBJ2-5; V gene: TRBV5-1; CDR3 protein: ASMPGTGARETQY
J gene: TRBJ2-1; V gene: TRBV5-1; CDR3 protein: ASRKVAGTGNYNEQF
J gene: TRBJ1-1; V gene: TRBV5-1; CDR3 protein: ASSPRGANTEAF
J gene: TRBJ1-5; V gene: TRBV27; CDR3 protein: ASSSDSPGTGQQPQH
J gene: TRBJ2-1; V gene: TRBV6-5; CDR3 protein: ASSYSGSGGGNEQF
J gene: TRBJ2-7; V gene: TRBV5-8; CDR3 protein: ASSLVLGLSYEQY
J gene: TRBJ1-3; V gene: TRBV28; CDR3 protein: ATDRPSGNTIY
J gene: TRBJ1-1; V gene: TRBV6-1; CDR3 protein: ASSEGSGPTGGAF